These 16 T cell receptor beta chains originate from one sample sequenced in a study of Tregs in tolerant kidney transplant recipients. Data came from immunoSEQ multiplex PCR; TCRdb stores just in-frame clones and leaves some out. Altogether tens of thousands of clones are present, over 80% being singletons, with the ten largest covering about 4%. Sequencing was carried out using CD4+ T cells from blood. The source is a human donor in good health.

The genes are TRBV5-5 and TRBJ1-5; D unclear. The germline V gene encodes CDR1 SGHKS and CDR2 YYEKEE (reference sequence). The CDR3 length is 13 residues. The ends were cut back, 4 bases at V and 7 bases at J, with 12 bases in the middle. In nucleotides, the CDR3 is TGTGCCAGCAGCGCTAGAGAACCACAGCCCCAGCATTTT. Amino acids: CASSAREPQPQHF. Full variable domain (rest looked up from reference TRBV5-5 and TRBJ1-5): DAGVTQSPTHLIKTRGQQVTLRCSPISGHKSVSWYQQVLGQGPQFIFQYYEKEERGRGNFPDRFSARQFPNYSSELNVNALLLGDSALYLCASSAREPQPQHFGDGTRLSIL.

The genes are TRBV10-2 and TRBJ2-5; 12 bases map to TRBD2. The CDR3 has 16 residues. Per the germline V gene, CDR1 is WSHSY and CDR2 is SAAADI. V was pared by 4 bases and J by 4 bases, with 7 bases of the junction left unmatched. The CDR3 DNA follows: TGCGCCAGCAGTGCCCCTAGCGGGGGGGCAATAGAGACCCAGTACTTC. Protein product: CASSAPSGGAIETQYF.

CDR3 residues: CASSADSGNTIYF. CDR3 in DNA: TGTGCCAGCAGTGCGGACTCTGGAAACACCATATATTTT. The chain uses TRBV7-2 and TRBJ1-3; D gene unclear. The germline V gene has CDR1 SGHTA and CDR2 FQGNSA. V shed 6 bases and J shed 0 bases, with 6 bases lying between them. The CDR3 loop spans 13 amino acids.

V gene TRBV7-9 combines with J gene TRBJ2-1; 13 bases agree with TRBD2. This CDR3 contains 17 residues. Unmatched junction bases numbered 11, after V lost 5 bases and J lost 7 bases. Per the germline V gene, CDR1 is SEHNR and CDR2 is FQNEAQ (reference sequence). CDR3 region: CASSPTSGRAGGNEQFF. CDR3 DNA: TGTGCCAGCAGCCCCACTAGCGGGAGGGCCGGTGGGAATGAGCAGTTCTTC.

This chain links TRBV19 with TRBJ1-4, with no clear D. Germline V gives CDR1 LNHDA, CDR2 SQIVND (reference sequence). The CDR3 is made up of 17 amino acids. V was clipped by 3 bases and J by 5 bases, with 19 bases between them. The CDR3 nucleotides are TGTGCCAGTAGTATCGGTCTCGCGGGTGGTCGGAATGAAAAACTGTTTTTT. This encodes CASSIGLAGGRNEKLFF.

This chain's CDR3 is CASSLVPAGAQSEQFF. CDR3 in DNA: TGTGCCAGCAGCTTAGTTCCAGCGGGAGCCCAAAGTGAGCAGTTCTTC. The genes are TRBV7-2 and TRBJ2-1, with TRBD2 matching 8 bases. Per germline, CDR1 SGHTA and CDR2 FQGNSA. The V and J ends lost 1 base and 9 bases, in that order; junction bases with no gene match: 11. The CDR3 has 16 residues.

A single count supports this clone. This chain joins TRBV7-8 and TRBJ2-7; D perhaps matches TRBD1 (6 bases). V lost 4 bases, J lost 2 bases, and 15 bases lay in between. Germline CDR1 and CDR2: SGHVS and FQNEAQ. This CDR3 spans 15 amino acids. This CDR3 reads CASSSLRTDTYEQYF. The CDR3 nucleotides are TGTGCCAGCAGCTCGCTTAGGACAGATACCTACGAGCAGTACTTC.

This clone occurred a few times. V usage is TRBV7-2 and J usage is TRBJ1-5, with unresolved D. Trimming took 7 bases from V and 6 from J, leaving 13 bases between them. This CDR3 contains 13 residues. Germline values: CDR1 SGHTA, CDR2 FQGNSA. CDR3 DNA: TGTGCCAGCAACGCCCGGTCGGGTCAGCCCCAGCATTTT. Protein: CASNARSGQPQHF.

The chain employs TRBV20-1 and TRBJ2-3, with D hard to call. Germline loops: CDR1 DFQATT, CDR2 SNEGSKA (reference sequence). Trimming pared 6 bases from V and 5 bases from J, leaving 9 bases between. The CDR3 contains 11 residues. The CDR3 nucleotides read TGCAGTGCAGAAGAGGAAGATACGCAGTATTTT. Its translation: CSAEEEDTQYF.

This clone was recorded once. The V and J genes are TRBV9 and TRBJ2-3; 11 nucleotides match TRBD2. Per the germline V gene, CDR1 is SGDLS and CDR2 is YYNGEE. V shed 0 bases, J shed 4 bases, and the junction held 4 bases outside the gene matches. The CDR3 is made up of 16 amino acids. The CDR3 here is CASSVVAGGYADTQYF. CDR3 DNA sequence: TGTGCCAGCAGCGTAGTAGCGGGAGGGTATGCAGATACGCAGTATTTT.

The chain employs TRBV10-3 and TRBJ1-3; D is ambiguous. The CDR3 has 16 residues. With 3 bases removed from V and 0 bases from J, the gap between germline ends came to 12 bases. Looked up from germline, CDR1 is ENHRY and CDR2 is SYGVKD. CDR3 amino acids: CAISEVGSFSGNTIYF. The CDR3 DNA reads TGTGCCATCAGTGAAGTGGGCAGCTTCTCTGGAAACACCATATATTTT.

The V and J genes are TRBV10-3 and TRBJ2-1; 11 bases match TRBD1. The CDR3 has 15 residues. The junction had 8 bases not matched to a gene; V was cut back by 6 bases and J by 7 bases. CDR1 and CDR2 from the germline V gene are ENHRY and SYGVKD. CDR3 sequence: CAIRTGTGGPNEQFF. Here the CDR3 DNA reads TGTGCCATCAGGACCGGGACAGGGGGACCGAATGAGCAGTTCTTC.

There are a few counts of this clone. This chain's CDR3 is CASAGGLFFF. The CDR3 DNA reads as TGTGCCAGCGCGGGGGGCCTCTTTTTCTTT. The chain is built from TRBV7-2 and TRBJ1-1, with a tentative D call TRBD1 (6 bases). Germline CDR1 reads SGHTA; CDR2 reads FQGNSA. There are 10 residues in the CDR3. Between the trimmed V and J ends, which lost 8 bases and 13 bases, there was a span of 14 bases.

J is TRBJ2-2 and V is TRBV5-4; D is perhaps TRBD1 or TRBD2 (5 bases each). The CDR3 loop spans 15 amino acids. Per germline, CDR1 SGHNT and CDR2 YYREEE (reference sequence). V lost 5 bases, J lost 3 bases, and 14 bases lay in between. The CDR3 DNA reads TGTGCCAGCAGAAGGGTACTAGGGGACACCGGGGAGCTGTTTTTT. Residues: CASRRVLGDTGELFF.

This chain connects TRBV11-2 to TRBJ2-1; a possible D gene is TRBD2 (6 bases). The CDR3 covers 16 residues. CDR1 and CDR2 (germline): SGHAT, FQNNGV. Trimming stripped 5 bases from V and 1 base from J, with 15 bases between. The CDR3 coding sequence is TGTGCCAGCAGCCAGAGAAGCGGGCCATCCTACAATGAGCAGTTCTTC. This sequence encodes CASSQRSGPSYNEQFF. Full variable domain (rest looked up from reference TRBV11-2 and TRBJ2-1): EAGVAQSPRYKIIEKRQSVAFWCNPISGHATLYWYQQILGQGPKLLIQFQNNGVVDDSQLPKDRFSAERLKGVDSTLKIQPAKLEDSAVYLCASSQRSGPSYNEQFFGPGTRLTVL.

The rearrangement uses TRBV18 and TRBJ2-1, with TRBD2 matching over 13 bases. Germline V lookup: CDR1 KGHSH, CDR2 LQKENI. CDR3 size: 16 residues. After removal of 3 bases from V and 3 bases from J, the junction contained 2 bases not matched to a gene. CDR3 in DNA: TGTGCCAGCTCACCGGGACTAGCGGGAAGCTACAATGAGCAGTTCTTC. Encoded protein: CASSPGLAGSYNEQFF.